This T cell receptor beta chain comes out of a study of Ad26.COV2.S vaccination and SARS-CoV-2 variants. The sample's treatment: some 19 received Ad26.COV2.S at low or high dose, single or two shots; roughly five received placebo; per-sample allocation not given. Following the first vaccine or placebo injection, samples were taken on day 63. Sequencing used immunoSEQ multiplex PCR; TCRdb keeps in-frame clones, though not all of them. The table records fewer than 600,000 clones, about 89% of them present only once. The CDR3 has 12 amino acids. V dropped 4 bases and J dropped 6 bases, with 10 bases sitting between them. CDR1 and CDR2 (germline): SGHNT, YYREEE (reference sequence).

J is TRBJ1-1 and V is TRBV5-4; D is undetermined. Sequenced material: peripheral blood, taken in a trial of Ad26.COV2.S vaccine versus placebo. The TCR comes from a person aged 18 to 59 who received the Ad26.COV2.S COVID-19 vaccine or a placebo. CDR3 region: CASSQGRSEAFF. CDR3 sequence (DNA): TGTGCCAGCAGCCAAGGGCGGTCTGAAGCTTTCTTT. Filled out from reference TRBV5-4 and TRBJ1-1, the complete variable domain reads ETGVTQSPTHLIKTRGQQVTLRCSSQSGHNTVSWYQQALGQGPQFIFQYYREEENGRGNFPPRFSGLQFPNYSSELNVNALELDDSALYLCASSQGRSEAFFGQGTRLTVV.